This is a list of T cell receptor beta chains from one sample in a study of T-cell reconstitution after alpha-beta-depleted transplantation in children. TCRdb reprocessed the PCR reads with MiXCR, giving one entry per CDR3 protein. This sample has about 690,000 distinct CDR3 sequences, with around 16% found just once. Sequencing used PBMCs from the stem cell graft donor, obtained from the stem cell graft. The source is a human donor who donated a stem cell graft to a child with acute myeloid leukemia. CDR3s include the opening cysteine and the closing phenylalanine or tryptophan. Each record gives: V gene, CDR3 length, D gene, clone size, J gene, CDR3 protein, CDR3 DNA. A D gene is named only where the DNA matches it firmly. Some rows have no size entry. The others give once, few or many, or a class for an expanded clone.

TRBV7-9,15,TRBD2,many,TRBJ2-1,CASSRTSGNYNEQFF,TGTGCCAGCAGCCGGACTAGCGGCAACTACAATGAGCAGTTCTTC
TRBV7-9,16,-,few,TRBJ2-1,CASSPEGQGMYNEQFF,TGTGCCAGCAGCCCAGAGGGGCAGGGGATGTACAATGAGCAGTTCTTC
TRBV27,16,-,few,TRBJ1-2,CASSLMGSHYNYGYTF,TGTGCCAGCAGTTTAATGGGTTCCCACTATAACTATGGCTACACCTTC
TRBV3-1,17,-,once,TRBJ2-1,CASSQDGGRDFHNEQFF,TGTGCCAGCAGCCAAGATGGGGGCCGGGACTTCCACAATGAGCAGTTCTTC
TRBV7-3,13,TRBD2,few,TRBJ2-3,CASSGFGTDTQYF,TGTGCCAGTAGCGGGTTCGGGACAGATACGCAGTATTTT
TRBV15,14,-,few,TRBJ2-7,CATSRDLGEYEQYF,TGTGCCACCAGCAGAGATCTAGGGGAGTACGAGCAGTACTTC
TRBV7-9,15,-,many,TRBJ2-3,CASSPRTEITDTQYF,TGTGCCAGCAGCCCACGGACGGAAATCACAGATACGCAGTATTTT
TRBV7-9,15,TRBD2,few,TRBJ2-2,CASSLEGTSGGELFF,TGTGCCAGCAGCTTAGAGGGGACTAGCGGCGGGGAGCTGTTTTTT
TRBV2,12,TRBD1,-,TRBJ2-1,CASRDRAYEQFF,TGTGCCAGCAGGGACAGGGCCTATGAGCAGTTCTTC
TRBV12-3/TRBV12-4,16,-,-,TRBJ1-1,CASRMAGVVMNTEAFF,TGTGCCAGCAGAATGGCAGGGGTCGTGATGAACACTGAAGCTTTCTTT
TRBV15,15,-,-,TRBJ1-1,CATSRDRGRNTEAFF,TGTGCCACCAGCAGAGATCGGGGACGGAACACTGAAGCTTTCTTT
TRBV29-1,11,-,many,TRBJ2-7,CSVGRGHEQYF,TGCAGCGTAGGCAGGGGCCACGAGCAGTACTTC
TRBV20-1,12,-,many,TRBJ2-1,CSARPGENEQFF,TGCAGTGCTAGGCCAGGGGAGAATGAGCAGTTCTTC
TRBV29-1,14,-,few,TRBJ2-5,CSVGFERIGETQYF,TGCAGCGTTGGGTTCGAGCGTATAGGAGAGACCCAGTACTTC
TRBV5-1,12,-,-,TRBJ2-7,CASSGTLYEQYF,TGCGCCAGCAGCGGGACCCTCTACGAGCAGTACTTC
TRBV5-1,17,TRBD1,-,TRBJ2-3,CASSPARDRVGTDTQYF,TGCGCCAGCAGCCCCGCGCGGGACAGGGTTGGCACAGATACGCAGTATTTT
TRBV7-2,14,-,many,TRBJ2-1,CASSRSGGNNEQFF,TGTGCCAGCAGCCGATCAGGGGGGAACAATGAGCAGTTCTTC
TRBV20-1,19,TRBD1,many,TRBJ2-7,CSARDRGQGSLAFSYEQYF,TGCAGTGCTAGAGATAGAGGACAGGGCTCCCTTGCTTTCTCCTACGAGCAGTACTTC
TRBV12-3/TRBV12-4,16,-,-,TRBJ2-4,CASSLQGALAKNIQYF,TGTGCCAGCAGTTTACAGGGCGCCCTAGCCAAAAACATTCAGTACTTC
TRBV12-3/TRBV12-4,15,TRBD2,few,TRBJ2-3,CASLLRGGAGDTQYF,TGTGCCAGTCTACTTCGCGGGGGGGCAGGAGATACGCAGTATTTT
TRBV12-3/TRBV12-4,16,-,-,TRBJ1-2,CASSLGHLIPIYGYTF,TGTGCCAGCAGTTTAGGACACCTGATACCCATCTATGGCTACACCTTC
TRBV13,13,-,many,TRBJ1-2,CASRSTGNYGYTF,TGTGCCAGCAGGTCAACTGGCAACTATGGCTACACCTTC
TRBV20-1,12,-,many,TRBJ2-5,CSAKDPPQTQYF,TGCAGTGCTAAGGACCCCCCCCAGACCCAGTACTTC
TRBV20-1,14,-,-,TRBJ2-3,CSARLLRLADTQYF,TGCAGTGCTAGACTGTTGAGGCTGGCAGATACGCAGTATTTT
TRBV20-1,15,-,many,TRBJ2-3,CSASVWGPSTDTQYF,TGCAGTGCTTCCGTTTGGGGCCCAAGCACAGATACGCAGTATTTT
TRBV7-9,16,-,few,TRBJ2-1,CASSLKGGGSYNEQFF,TGTGCCAGCAGCTTAAAGGGGGGGGGCAGCTACAATGAGCAGTTCTTC
TRBV12-3/TRBV12-4,18,TRBD1,few,TRBJ1-1,CASSLGPYGQGMNTEAFF,TGTGCCAGCAGTTTAGGGCCTTATGGACAGGGTATGAACACTGAAGCTTTCTTT
TRBV7-2,15,-,many,TRBJ1-3,CASSLETAAGNTIYF,TGTGCCAGCAGCTTGGAGACAGCGGCTGGAAACACCATATATTTT
TRBV20-1,16,TRBD1,many,TRBJ2-7,CSVHNARTGKAYEQYF,TGCAGTGTCCATAACGCGAGGACAGGGAAGGCCTACGAGCAGTACTTC
TRBV5-1,13,-,many,TRBJ2-1,CASSLRTGNEQFF,TGCGCCAGCAGCCTCCGGACCGGGAATGAGCAGTTCTTC
TRBV20-1,17,-,many,TRBJ2-2,CSARVGTGRGHTGELFF,TGCAGTGCTAGAGTAGGCACCGGCAGGGGCCATACCGGGGAGCTGTTTTTT
TRBV5-1,13,-,many,TRBJ1-5,CASSLFGNQPQHF,TGTGCCAGCAGCTTGTTCGGCAATCAGCCCCAGCATTTT
TRBV18,14,-,-,TRBJ1-6,CASSPNRVDSPLHF,TGTGCCAGCTCACCAAATCGGGTCGATTCACCCCTCCACTTT
TRBV7-2,14,-,-,TRBJ2-4,CASSLGRDGGIQYF,TGTGCCAGCAGCTTAGGCCGGGACGGCGGCATTCAGTACTTC
TRBV12-3/TRBV12-4,14,-,few,TRBJ1-6,CASSLWGNNSPLHF,TGTGCCAGCAGTTTATGGGGGAATAATTCACCCCTCCACTTT
TRBV6-5,14,-,many,TRBJ1-1,CASSYSGRLTEAFF,TGTGCCAGCAGTTACTCGGGACGGCTCACTGAAGCTTTCTTT
TRBV7-9,16,-,-,TRBJ2-1,CASSLDRRPVDNEQFF,TGTGCCAGCAGCTTAGATCGCAGGCCGGTCGACAATGAGCAGTTCTTC
TRBV4-3,15,TRBD1,-,TRBJ1-4,CASSQSDRPNEKLFF,TGCGCCAGCAGCCAGTCGGACAGGCCGAATGAAAAACTGTTTTTT
TRBV20-1,11,-,-,TRBJ2-4,CSAREGDIQYF,TGCAGTGCTAGAGAGGGCGACATTCAGTACTTC
TRBV5-1,14,-,-,TRBJ1-1,CASSLAGSQPEAFF,TGCGCCAGCAGCTTGGCGGGGTCCCAGCCTGAAGCTTTCTTT
TRBV5-1,15,-,-,TRBJ2-3,CASSLDLGKTDTQYF,TGCGCCAGCAGTCTGGACCTAGGTAAAACAGATACGCAGTATTTT
TRBV20-1,12,-,many,TRBJ2-3,CSAEDGGDTQYF,TGCAGTGCTGAAGATGGTGGAGATACGCAGTATTTT
TRBV29-1,12,-,-,TRBJ2-2,CSVGHGAGELFF,TGCAGCGTTGGACATGGGGCCGGGGAGCTGTTTTTT
TRBV6-1,13,-,-,TRBJ2-1,CASSAFGGVEQFF,TGTGCCAGCAGTGCGTTTGGCGGGGTTGAGCAGTTCTTC
TRBV5-6,14,-,few,TRBJ2-5,CASRFAGVPETQYF,TGTGCCAGCAGGTTCGCAGGGGTTCCGGAGACCCAGTACTTC
TRBV7-2,16,TRBD2,-,TRBJ2-2,CASSLLAGRYTGELFF,TGTGCCAGCAGCTTACTAGCGGGAAGGTACACCGGGGAGCTGTTTTTT
TRBV20-1,17,-,many,TRBJ2-3,CSAREPQGGPSTDTQYF,TGCAGTGCTAGAGAGCCACAGGGCGGTCCTAGCACAGATACGCAGTATTTT
TRBV7-9,14,TRBD2,-,TRBJ2-1,CASSPRAGYNEQFF,TGTGCCAGCAGTCCCCGAGCGGGGTACAATGAGCAGTTCTTC
TRBV6-2/TRBV6-3,13,-,few,TRBJ2-1,CASGGPGRDEQFF,TGTGCCAGCGGAGGGCCAGGGAGAGATGAGCAGTTCTTC
TRBV20-1,14,-,many,TRBJ1-5,CSARGGRINQPQHF,TGCAGTGCTAGAGGGGGACGCATCAATCAGCCCCAGCATTTT
TRBV7-8,13,-,-,TRBJ2-2,CASSQGVTGELFF,TGTGCCAGCAGCCAAGGGGTCACCGGGGAGCTGTTTTTT
TRBV7-8,15,-,-,TRBJ2-5,CASSLVQTVQETQYF,TGTGCCAGCAGCTTAGTGCAGACGGTACAAGAGACCCAGTACTTC
TRBV20-1,16,TRBD1,many,TRBJ1-1,CSARPVPGQGIAEAFF,TGCAGTGCTAGACCAGTCCCGGGACAGGGGATTGCTGAAGCTTTCTTT